This T cell receptor beta chain originates from a study of spatial heterogeneity in lung cancer. Study background: Sequenced follow-up PBMC samples came a median of about 2 years after resection, where available. Detection consistently captured more beta-chain sequences than alpha-chain sequences.

V lost 0 bases and J lost 5, with 10 bases in between. Germline-derived CDR1 and CDR2 are MGHRA and YSYEKL. The CDR3 runs to 15 residues. The time point denotes: blood at routine non-recurrence follow-up after resection. Whole RNA from tumor, nontumor lung or frozen PBMC was sequenced unsorted. Unique molecular identifiers tagged every individual TCR cDNA molecule. Each CDR3 protein gets one entry after TCRdb re-called the 5' RACE reads with MiXCR. The sample shows roughly 120,000 distinct CDR3 sequences, 10% to 15% of them seen only once. Only a few counts were recorded for this clonotype. Sample: PBMCs, taken at follow-up. V and J are TRBV4-1 and TRBJ1-4; D is ambiguous. The receptor's source is a male donor with early-stage non-small cell lung cancer. The CDR3 DNA reads TGCGCCAGCAGCCAAGAACCGCTATTCAATGAAAAACTGTTTTTT. Its translation is CASSQEPLFNEKLFF.